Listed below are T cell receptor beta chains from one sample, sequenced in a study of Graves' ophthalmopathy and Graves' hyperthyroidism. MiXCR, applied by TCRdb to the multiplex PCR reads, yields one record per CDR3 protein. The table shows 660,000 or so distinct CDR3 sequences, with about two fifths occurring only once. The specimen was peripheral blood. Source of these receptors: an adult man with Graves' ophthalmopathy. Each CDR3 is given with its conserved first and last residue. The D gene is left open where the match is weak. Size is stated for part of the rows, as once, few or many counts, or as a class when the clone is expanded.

TGTGCCAGTACGCGACAGGGGGAATATGGCTACACCTTC	CASTRQGEYGYTF	TRBJ1-2	TRBV19	TRBD1	13	many
TGTGCCTGGAGCTCCGGGACAGGGCAAGAAAAACTGTTTTTT	CAWSSGTGQEKLFF	TRBJ1-4	TRBV30	TRBD1	14	NA
NA	CASSFYICSARGDQETQYF	TRBJ2-5	TRBV7-9	NA	19	NA
TGCAGCTCCGCGGGGGAGGGCCACACCTTC	CSSAGEGHTF	TRBJ1-2	TRBV20-1	NA	10	once
TGTGCCAGCAGCCGAGAGGCGGGGGGAAAGTTCTTC	CASSREAGGKFF	TRBJ2-5	TRBV7-2	TRBD2	12	NA
TGTGCCAGCAAAGCCGGGACGCGTAGCACAGATACGCAGTATTTT	CASKAGTRSTDTQYF	TRBJ2-3	TRBV10-3	NA	15	NA
TGCGCCAGCAGCTTGGGGGGGGGCCAGTACACTGAAGCTTTCTTT	CASSLGGGQYTEAFF	TRBJ1-1	TRBV5-1	NA	15	NA
TGTGCCATCAGTGACGATAGCGGGAGGATCCACTCCCAAGAGACCCAGTACTTC	CAISDDSGRIHSQETQYF	TRBJ2-5	TRBV10-3	TRBD2	18	many
TGTGCCATCAGTGAGTCGAAAGGGGGGCAGAACACTGAAGCTTTCTTT	CAISESKGGQNTEAFF	TRBJ1-1	TRBV10-3	NA	16	many
TGTGCCAGCAGCTTAGCCGGCAGACAGTTGAACACTGAAGCTTTCTTT	CASSLAGRQLNTEAFF	TRBJ1-1	TRBV9	NA	16	NA
TGTGCCAGCAGCCTCTCGATCTTTAGTAATGAAAAACTGTTTTTT	CASSLSIFSNEKLFF	TRBJ1-4	TRBV7-2	NA	15	NA
TGTGCCAGCAGCCCGATACATCTTGGCGGTCCTGGGGCCAACGTCCTGACTTTC	CASSPIHLGGPGANVLTF	TRBJ2-6	TRBV7-2	NA	18	many
TGTGCCAGCAGTCCACAGGGTACATCTGGAAACACCATATATTTT	CASSPQGTSGNTIYF	TRBJ1-3	TRBV7-2	NA	15	many
TGTGCCACCAGCGGGATGGGACTAGCGGGAACATCCTACGAGCAGTACTTC	CATSGMGLAGTSYEQYF	TRBJ2-7	TRBV15	TRBD2	17	NA
TGTGCCAGTAGTAGCCCGAGGTCCTCCGCATATAGCAATCAGCCCCAGCATTTT	CASSSPRSSAYSNQPQHF	TRBJ1-5	TRBV19	NA	18	many
TGTGCCAGCAGGATGGGGGATCAGCCCCAGCATTTT	CASRMGDQPQHF	TRBJ1-5	TRBV6-2/TRBV6-3	NA	12	many
TGTGCCAGCAGCTTAAGGGACAGGGGAGTTCCTGAAGCTTTCTTT	CASSLRDRGVPEAFF	TRBJ1-1	TRBV7-8	TRBD1	15	many
TGCGCCAGCAGCTTGGAGTCCGGGGCTCACTCACCCCTCCACTTT	CASSLESGAHSPLHF	TRBJ1-6	TRBV5-1	NA	15	few
TGTGCCACCAGCAGATACCGGGACTCTACTAATGAAAAACTGTTTTTT	CATSRYRDSTNEKLFF	TRBJ1-4	TRBV15	NA	16	many
TGCGCCAGCAGTGAGAAGACTGAAGCTTTCTTT	CASSEKTEAFF	TRBJ1-1	TRBV10-2	NA	11	many
TGCAGTGCTAGAGAACCCGGGACAGGGGTAACCTACGAGCAGTACTTC	CSAREPGTGVTYEQYF	TRBJ2-7	TRBV20-1	TRBD1	16	NA
TGTGCCAGCAGTCGGGGGACCATCTCCTACGAGCAGTACTTC	CASSRGTISYEQYF	TRBJ2-7	TRBV3-1	NA	14	few
TGCAGCGTTGATTCCGGGGATAAGGCAGATACGCAGTATTTT	CSVDSGDKADTQYF	TRBJ2-3	TRBV29-1	NA	14	NA
TGCAGTGCGACGGGACGGACGGCCGGGGAGCTGTTTTTT	CSATGRTAGELFF	TRBJ2-2	TRBV20-1	NA	13	NA
TGTGCCAGCAGCTTCGCGGGGGGAAACGACTACGAGCAGTACTTC	CASSFAGGNDYEQYF	TRBJ2-7	TRBV7-3	TRBD2	15	NA
TGTGCCAGCAGCCCGCAGATAGGACGTCAAGATACGCAGTATTTT	CASSPQIGRQDTQYF	TRBJ2-3	TRBV7-2	NA	15	once
TGTGCCAGCAGCTTTAATCAGGGGCAAGAGACCCAGTACTTC	CASSFNQGQETQYF	TRBJ2-5	TRBV7-8	NA	14	many
TGCAGCGGCGAGGGGGCTAGCGGGGCCAACGTCCTGACTTTC	CSGEGASGANVLTF	TRBJ2-6	TRBV29-1	TRBD1	14	NA
TGTGCCAGCAGCCAACACCCCGGAGGGCTGCAGGACACCGGGGAGCTGTTTTTT	CASSQHPGGLQDTGELFF	TRBJ2-2	TRBV25-1	NA	18	few
TGTGCCAGTAGTATGGGGCGGGGCACAGATACGCAGTATTTT	CASSMGRGTDTQYF	TRBJ2-3	TRBV19	NA	14	NA
TGTGCCAGCAGCTCCGGGACAGGGCCTGGAAACACCATATATTTT	CASSSGTGPGNTIYF	TRBJ1-3	TRBV7-8	TRBD1	15	many
TGTGCCATCAGTTTAGCGGGGGTAACCTACGAGCATTTT	CAISLAGVTYEHF	TRBJ1-5	TRBV10-3	NA	13	NA
TGCAGCGTTGTGGGCGCGTTGGGCACAGATACGCAGTATTTT	CSVVGALGTDTQYF	TRBJ2-3	TRBV29-1	NA	14	NA
TGTGCCAGCAGCGTAGCTACTGGGACTAGCGGGGGAGAGACCCAGTACTTC	CASSVATGTSGGETQYF	TRBJ2-5	TRBV9	TRBD2	17	many
TGTGCCAGCAGCGGTGGGACTAGCGGGAGTTGGAACGAGCAGTACTTC	CASSGGTSGSWNEQYF	TRBJ2-7	TRBV9	TRBD2	16	few
TGTGCCAGCAGCGTAAATCCTCGTTCCTCCTACGAGCAGTACTTC	CASSVNPRSSYEQYF	TRBJ2-7	TRBV9	NA	15	NA
TGTGCCAGCAGCCAAGATCAGGGGACGACTTTCTTT	CASSQDQGTTFF	TRBJ1-1	TRBV3-1	NA	12	NA
TGTGCCAGCAGCAGGACAGGGCGTCAGCCCCAGCATTTT	CASSRTGRQPQHF	TRBJ1-5	TRBV7-8	TRBD1	13	NA
TGTGCCATCAAAGTGGAAACAGGGCTCGGGGTTAATGGCTACACCTTC	CAIKVETGLGVNGYTF	TRBJ1-2	TRBV10-3	NA	16	NA
TGCAGTGGGACAGGGCTTAATGAAAAACTGTTTTTT	CSGTGLNEKLFF	TRBJ1-4	TRBV29-1	TRBD1	12	NA
TGTGCCACCAGCAGAGAGTACCAGGGGTATCAGCCCCAGTACTTC	CATSREYQGYQPQYF	TRBJ2-5	TRBV15	NA	15	NA
TGTGCCAGCAGCTCAGAGACAGGGGAAGAGACCCAGTACTTC	CASSSETGEETQYF	TRBJ2-5	TRBV9	TRBD1	14	NA
TGTGCCAGCAGTTACAGGGCAGGGGGCGATTCACCCCTCCACTTT	CASSYRAGGDSPLHF	TRBJ1-6	TRBV10-3	TRBD1	15	NA
TGTGCCATCAGCGGCGGGGAAAGAGGGGAGCAGTACTTC	CAISGGERGEQYF	TRBJ2-7	TRBV24-1	NA	13	NA
TGTGCCAGCAGCTTATGGACGGGGGTTAATGAAAAACTGTTTTTT	CASSLWTGVNEKLFF	TRBJ1-4	TRBV7-2	NA	15	once
TGTGCCAGCACAGCGCTACAGGGGAATCAGCCCCAGCATTTT	CASTALQGNQPQHF	TRBJ1-5	TRBV7-9	TRBD1	14	NA
TGTGCCACCGTTCTTCCGGGGGAGAACACCATATATTTT	CATVLPGENTIYF	TRBJ1-3	TRBV7-6	NA	13	NA
TGTGCCAGCTCACCCGGTTTCGTAGGTGCGGCGTTCTACGAGCAGTACTTC	CASSPGFVGAAFYEQYF	TRBJ2-7	TRBV11-2	NA	17	NA
TGTGCCAGTAGGGACGGGAGCGCCACCGGGGAGCTGTTTTTT	CASRDGSATGELFF	TRBJ2-2	TRBV19	NA	14	few
TGTGCCATATGGACTGGACGGAGCACAGATACGCAGTATTTT	CAIWTGRSTDTQYF	TRBJ2-3	TRBV25-1	NA	14	few
TGTGCCAGCAGCTTCTACCTCGGCCGGACAGGGACCACTTCACCCCTCCACTTT	CASSFYLGRTGTTSPLHF	TRBJ1-6	TRBV11-1	TRBD1	18	NA